This is a list of T cell receptor beta chains from one sample in a study of blood T cell repertoires in COVID-19. Only in-frame clones appear in the TCRdb table, and some are missing; sequencing was by immunoSEQ multiplex PCR. The sample shows fewer than 300,000 clones, approximately 83% of them seen only once. The sequenced sample was PBMCs or T cells enriched from blood (not recorded which). These receptors all come from a woman in her twenties or thirties who had recovered from COVID-19. Both conserved end residues are trimmed from each CDR3. The size entry is marked missing in some rows and otherwise reads once, few, many or a size class.

V gene: TRBV7-9; clone size: .; CDR3 protein: ASSRRNDRGLEAF
V gene: TRBV5-1; clone size: .; CDR3 protein: ASSSGRGGNQPQH
V gene: TRBV5-4; clone size: .; CDR3 protein: ASSFVMGRNTEAF
V gene: TRBV28; clone size: .; CDR3 protein: ASSPPGQRGRPQH
V gene: TRBV19; clone size: .; CDR3 protein: ASKVSGGTGPYEQY
V gene: TRBV19; clone size: .; CDR3 protein: ASSPWDTRDTEAF
V gene: TRBV12-3/TRBV12-4; clone size: once; CDR3 protein: ASRNRENTEAF
V gene: TRBV6-5; clone size: .; CDR3 protein: ASRPTGLGTEAF
V gene: TRBV19; clone size: .; CDR3 protein: ASTVAGGGNTIY
V gene: TRBV4-1; clone size: .; CDR3 protein: ASSQEKRTLDTQY
V gene: TRBV29-1; clone size: .; CDR3 protein: SVQNNYGYT
V gene: TRBV5-1; clone size: .; CDR3 protein: ASSPLPSGRAFTGELF
V gene: TRBV24-1; clone size: .; CDR3 protein: ATSAPSGGAGLASGELF
V gene: TRBV10-3; clone size: .; CDR3 protein: AISEDPRRSYEQY
V gene: TRBV15; clone size: .; CDR3 protein: ATSPGTGGDEQY
V gene: TRBV7-6; clone size: .; CDR3 protein: ASSTNRGVGNEQF
V gene: TRBV18; clone size: .; CDR3 protein: ASSPRDRTEAF
V gene: TRBV2; clone size: few; CDR3 protein: ASRRLESGELF
V gene: TRBV5-1; clone size: .; CDR3 protein: ASSPRSSAGVTLNTEAF
V gene: TRBV5-1; clone size: .; CDR3 protein: ASSRGTYNEQF
V gene: TRBV3-1/TRBV3-2; clone size: .; CDR3 protein: ASSPRTEYNEQF
V gene: TRBV5-6; clone size: .; CDR3 protein: ASSLTTYEQY
V gene: TRBV6-5; clone size: once; CDR3 protein: ASTPERAEQY
V gene: TRBV24-1; clone size: .; CDR3 protein: ATSVSEANEQF
V gene: TRBV18; clone size: .; CDR3 protein: ASSRTGRNDYGYT
V gene: TRBV19; clone size: few; CDR3 protein: ASSIPGLAVGNEQF
V gene: TRBV19; clone size: once; CDR3 protein: ASSIRGGSSPLH
V gene: TRBV27; clone size: .; CDR3 protein: ASSLSLVAGAF
V gene: TRBV6-5; clone size: once; CDR3 protein: ASSRTINYEQY
V gene: TRBV12-3/TRBV12-4; clone size: once; CDR3 protein: ASRQGAYGYT
V gene: TRBV13; clone size: .; CDR3 protein: ASSFTGTGNTIY
V gene: TRBV6-1; clone size: few; CDR3 protein: ASSDGALSSATNEKLF
V gene: TRBV7-2; clone size: once; CDR3 protein: ASSWTGTQETQY
V gene: TRBV6-6; clone size: .; CDR3 protein: ASSSQQGNTEAF
V gene: TRBV5-1; clone size: .; CDR3 protein: ASSPETGRMGEQY
V gene: TRBV5-1; clone size: many; CDR3 protein: ASSLISPNSILAGGTGANVLT
V gene: TRBV5-5; clone size: .; CDR3 protein: ASSLEQVVNSPLH
V gene: TRBV28; clone size: .; CDR3 protein: ASSLGTFNYGYT
V gene: TRBV4-1; clone size: .; CDR3 protein: ASSQGWTVPLEAF
V gene: TRBV20-1; clone size: .; CDR3 protein: SASGGPEAF
V gene: TRBV9; clone size: .; CDR3 protein: ASSPNPGGYT
V gene: TRBV19; clone size: many; CDR3 protein: ASSILSGGNSPLH
V gene: TRBV5-1; clone size: .; CDR3 protein: ASSSGERNSPLH
V gene: TRBV29-1; clone size: .; CDR3 protein: SILTGTQETQY
V gene: TRBV28; clone size: .; CDR3 protein: ASRLRQGLPGQPQH
V gene: TRBV3-1/TRBV3-2; clone size: .; CDR3 protein: ASSHLAQGANYGYT
V gene: TRBV15; clone size: .; CDR3 protein: ATTAGNPGELF
V gene: TRBV28; clone size: .; CDR3 protein: ASTGVRVYGYT
V gene: TRBV27; clone size: once; CDR3 protein: ASSSRQDHSNQPQH
V gene: TRBV1; clone size: .; CDR3 protein: TSEKKGNEQF